This record looks at one T cell receptor (beta chain) sequence and its context. Its antigen remains unidentified. Using a J-beta primer mix together with a sample-barcoded 5' primer, a second PCR was run for about 6 to 12 cycles. TCRdb re-derived calls from the 5' RACE reads in MiXCR, one entry per CDR3 protein. The table has more than 550,000 distinct CDR3 sequences, about 24% seen once. Each sample had at least 6 million PBMCs isolated. Extraction yielded at least 5 micrograms of total RNA per sample. The data were obtained in a study of blood T cells in healthy people across ages. Study-wide findings and caveats: The long-lived group displayed more naive CD4+ cells, plus higher diversity, than the aged donors did. No conclusive comparison of naive versus antigen-experienced cells was possible with unsorted PBMCs.

Germline V gene sequence: CDR1 LNHNV, CDR2 YYDKDF (reference sequence). V lost 0 bases to trimming and J lost 0 bases, with 9 bases between them. This CDR3 region has 16 residues. The V call is TRBV15, the J call TRBJ1-3, with no clear D. The material sequenced was blood. The sequence was obtained from a man in his 70s in good health. CDR3 region: CATSRDLAVSGNTIYF. CDR3 in DNA: TGTGCCACCAGCAGAGATCTGGCAGTCTCTGGAAACACCATATATTTT.